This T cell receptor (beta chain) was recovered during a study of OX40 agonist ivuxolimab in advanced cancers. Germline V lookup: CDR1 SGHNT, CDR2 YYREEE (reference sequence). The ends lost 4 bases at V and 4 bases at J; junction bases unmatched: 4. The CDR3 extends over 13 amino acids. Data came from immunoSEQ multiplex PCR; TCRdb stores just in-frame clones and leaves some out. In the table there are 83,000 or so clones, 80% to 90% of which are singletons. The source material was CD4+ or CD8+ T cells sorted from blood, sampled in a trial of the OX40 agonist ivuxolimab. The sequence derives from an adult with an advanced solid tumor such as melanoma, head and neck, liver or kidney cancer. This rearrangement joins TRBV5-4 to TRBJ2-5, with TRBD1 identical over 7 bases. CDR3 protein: CASSRDRSETQYF. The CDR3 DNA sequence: TGTGCCAGCAGCCGGGACAGATCAGAGACCCAGTACTTC.